Presented here are 21 T cell receptor beta chains from one specimen sequenced in a study of cytomegalovirus exposure and HLA in healthy donors. The PCR employed 60 Vbeta primers together with 13 Jbeta primers. Here immunoSEQ multiplex PCR was the method, and the copy in TCRdb shows in-frame clones only, minus some. Of 180,000 or so clones in the sample, approximately 83% were seen once. The sequenced material came from PBMCs. The receptors were sampled from a man aged 18 to 30 in good health and CMV-seropositive.

The V and J genes are TRBV5-6 and TRBJ2-3; 8 nucleotides agree with TRBD1. The ends lost 5 bases at V and 3 bases at J; junction bases unmatched: 8. The germline V gene has CDR1 SGHDT and CDR2 YYEEEE. The CDR3 loop spans 15 amino acids. The CDR3 region has the DNA TGTGCCAGCAGTATCGGACAGGGTCTGACAGATACGCAGTATTTT. Its protein is CASSIGQGLTDTQYF.

The J gene is TRBJ1-3, the V gene TRBV20-1; D is unresolved. The CDR3 consists of 11 residues. V lost 6 bases and J lost 7, with 10 bases in between. The V gene's germline CDR1 is DFQATT and CDR2 SNEGSKA (reference sequence). CDR3 residues: CSAPRDNTIYF. The CDR3 DNA reads as TGCAGTGCACCGCGTGATAACACCATATATTTT.

The CDR3 loop is CASSRDLYGYTF. The CDR3 coding sequence is TGTGCCAGCTCCCGGGATCTCTATGGCTACACCTTC. The genes are TRBV9 and TRBJ1-2; no firm D call. This CDR3 is built from 12 residues. The germline CDR1 and CDR2 sequences are SGDLS and YYNGEE. Trimming took 7 bases from V and 4 from J, leaving 11 bases between them. The entire variable domain, with the rest obtained from reference TRBV9 and TRBJ1-2, is as follows: DSGVTQTPKHLITATGQRVTLRCSPRSGDLSVYWYQQSLDQGLQFLIQYYNGEERAKGNILERFSAQQFPDLHSELNLSSLELGDSALYFCASSRDLYGYTFGSGTRLTVV.

The J gene is TRBJ1-1, the V gene TRBV10-2; D call uncertain. V lost 8 bases, J lost 5 bases, and 18 bases lay in between. The germline V gene encodes CDR1 WSHSY and CDR2 SAAADI. CDR3 length: 14 amino acids. For the CDR3, the DNA is TGCGCCAGCGCGTTTTCGATTCCCGGGACTGAAGCTTTCTTT. It encodes CASAFSIPGTEAFF.

This clone was found once. The chain combines TRBV6-4 with TRBJ2-1; 8 nucleotides line up with TRBD1. Germline V gene sequence: CDR1 MRHNA, CDR2 SNTAGT. Trimming removed 5 bases from V and 6 bases from J; junction bases left unmatched: 6. This CDR3 has 14 residues. This chain's CDR3 is CASSSDRDFNEQFF. As DNA, the CDR3 is TGTGCCAGCAGTTCGGACAGGGATTTCAATGAGCAGTTCTTC.

The rearrangement uses TRBV27 and TRBJ2-3, with a weak D call TRBD2 (6 bases). Germline V gene data show CDR1 as MNHEY and CDR2 as SMNVEV (reference sequence). This CDR3 region has 17 residues. Trimming took 3 bases from V and 1 from J, leaving 17 bases between them. CDR3 sequence: CASSFRPRGGGTDTQYF. DNA for the CDR3: TGTGCCAGCAGTTTCCGCCCCCGGGGAGGTGGCACAGATACGCAGTATTTT.

In regard to this clone: This same CDR3 is encoded by further DNA sequences in the sample. The J gene is TRBJ2-1, the V gene TRBV29-1; 10 bases match TRBD1. With V trimmed by 5 bases and J by 5 bases, 3 bases remained unmatched. The CDR3 has 13 amino acids. The germline V gene has CDR1 SQVTM and CDR2 ANQGSEA. The CDR3 DNA is TGCAGCGTTCGGGGACAGGGGCACAATGAGCAGTTCTTC. It codes for CSVRGQGHNEQFF.

A note on this clone: One end of the junction fails to match germline, which may point to a read error. The chain couples TRBV10-2 to TRBJ2-7; TRBD1 matches at 8 bases. The CDR3 sequence is 15 residues long. Germline loops: CDR1 WSHSY, CDR2 SAAADI. The CDR3 region has the DNA TGCGCCAGGAGTGGTGGGACAGGTCCTTCTTACGAGCAGTACTTC. Translating gives CARSGGTGPSYEQYF.

The chain is built from TRBV7-9 and TRBJ2-3; 11 bases are a match to TRBD2. This CDR3 has 17 amino acids. Germline V gene data show CDR1 as SEHNR and CDR2 as FQNEAQ (reference sequence). V lost 4 bases and J lost 7; bases outside the gene matches: 13. Written as DNA, the CDR3 is TGTGCCAGCAGCTCCAGCAATAGCGGGGGGGCCATTTATACGCAGTATTTT. Its translation: CASSSSNSGGAIYTQYF.

This chain connects TRBV7-9 to TRBJ1-4; D ambiguous. V was pared by 2 bases and J by 3 bases, with 10 bases between. In germline, CDR1 is SEHNR, CDR2 FQNEAQ (reference sequence). This CDR3 is 15 amino acids long. The CDR3 loop reads CASSLRGRANEKLFF. CDR3 nucleotide sequence: TGTGCCAGCAGCTTACGGGGAAGGGCTAATGAAAAACTGTTTTTT.

CDR3: CASSPTEAFF. In nucleotides, the CDR3 is TGTGCCAGCAGCCCGACTGAAGCTTTCTTT. V is TRBV9 and J is TRBJ1-1, with D unclear. CDR1 is SGDLS and CDR2 is YYNGEE in the germline V gene. The ends were cut back, 4 bases at V and 5 bases at J, with 3 bases in the middle. This CDR3 has 10 residues. Filled out from reference TRBV9 and TRBJ1-1, the complete variable domain reads DSGVTQTPKHLITATGQRVTLRCSPRSGDLSVYWYQQSLDQGLQFLIQYYNGEERAKGNILERFSAQQFPDLHSELNLSSLELGDSALYFCASSPTEAFFGQGTRLTVV.

The chain joins TRBV7-2 to TRBJ2-5; 7 nucleotides align to TRBD2. The germline CDR1 and CDR2 sequences are SGHTA and FQGNSA. CDR3 size: 14 residues. The junction had 6 bases not matched to a gene; V was cut back by 3 bases and J by 5 bases. The CDR3 DNA reads TGTGCCAGCAGCTTTAAATCACTAGCGGAGACCCAGTACTTC. This sequence encodes CASSFKSLAETQYF.

V is TRBV6-5 and J is TRBJ1-1, with 9 bases identical to TRBD1. CDR3 length equals 14 residues. Trimming removed 2 bases from V and 4 bases from J; junction bases left unmatched: 2. Germline-derived CDR1 and CDR2 are MNHEY and SVGAGI. The CDR3 reads CASSYRGQGTEAFF. In nucleotides, the CDR3 is TGTGCCAGCAGTTACCGGGGACAGGGCACTGAAGCTTTCTTT.

The DNA of the CDR3 is TGTGCCAGTAGTATCCTGAGCGGGGCCTCCACAGATACGCAGTATTTT. It codes for CASSILSGASTDTQYF. J is TRBJ2-3 and V is TRBV19; 7 positions agree with TRBD2. Trimming cost V 3 bases and J 2 bases; bases outside gene matches: 8. From germline, CDR1 is LNHDA and CDR2 SQIVND (reference sequence). This CDR3 comprises 16 residues. The entire variable domain, with the rest obtained from reference TRBV19 and TRBJ2-3, is as follows: DGGITQSPKYLFRKEGQNVTLSCEQNLNHDAMYWYRQDPGQGLRLIYYSQIVNDFQKGDIAEGYSVSREKKESFPLTVTSAQKNPTAFYLCASSILSGASTDTQYFGPGTRLTVL.

This clone was seen just once. J is TRBJ1-2 and V is TRBV19; D is perhaps TRBD1 (6 bases). Germline V lookup: CDR1 LNHDA, CDR2 SQIVND (reference sequence). The CDR3 totals 13 residues. V lost 6 bases to trimming and J lost 4 bases, with 12 bases between them. The CDR3 protein is CASRDSKGYGYTF. CDR3 coding DNA: TGTGCCAGTAGGGACAGCAAGGGCTATGGCTACACCTTC.

This chain uses TRBV11-2 with TRBJ2-2; possibly TRBD1 for D (6 bases). In germline, CDR1 is SGHAT, CDR2 FQNNGV. Trimming removed 7 bases from V and 1 base from J, with 19 bases in between. The CDR3 runs to 17 residues. The CDR3 bases are TGTGCCAGCATGCCATCATTCAGGGGCAGGAACACCGGGGAGCTGTTTTTT. Protein sequence: CASMPSFRGRNTGELFF.

The chain joins TRBV9 to TRBJ2-1; 7 bases align to TRBD2. J lost 2 bases, V lost 3 bases, and 5 bases had no gene match. CDR1 is SGDLS and CDR2 is YYNGEE in the germline V gene. There are 15 residues in the CDR3. The CDR3 region is CASSGEGLAYNEQFF. CDR3 in DNA: TGTGCCAGCAGCGGGGAGGGTCTGGCCTACAATGAGCAGTTCTTC.

J is TRBJ2-3 and V is TRBV9; no clear D gene. The germline gives CDR1 SGDLS, CDR2 YYNGEE. The V end was cut by 0 bases, the J end by 4 bases, with 12 bases between. The CDR3 totals 15 residues. The CDR3 protein is CASSVEALNADTQYF. As DNA, the CDR3 is TGTGCCAGCAGCGTAGAAGCTCTTAACGCAGATACGCAGTATTTT.

This chain uses TRBV10-2 with TRBJ2-2, with 11 bases identical to TRBD2. CDR1 and CDR2 from the germline V gene are WSHSY and SAAADI. Germline trimming cut 3 bases from V and 0 bases from J; bases unmatched to any gene: 3. The CDR3 spans 17 residues. For the CDR3, the DNA is TGCGCCAGCAGTGACTCGGGACTAGCGGCGAACACCGGGGAGCTGTTTTTT. This codes for CASSDSGLAANTGELFF.

The chain combines TRBV7-9 with TRBJ2-7; 11 bases are a match to TRBD1. The germline CDR1 and CDR2 sequences are SEHNR and FQNEAQ (reference sequence). With 5 bases clipped from V and 2 bases from J, the junction kept 14 bases outside the gene matches. This CDR3 spans 18 amino acids. The CDR3 protein is CASSLGQGAREDTYEQYF. DNA of the CDR3: TGTGCCAGCAGCCTAGGACAGGGGGCTAGGGAAGATACCTACGAGCAGTACTTC.

The CDR3, as DNA: TGTGCCAGCAGCGTAGGGGCGGGAAGCTCCTACGAGCAGTACTTC. This translates into CASSVGAGSSYEQYF. The V gene is TRBV9, the J gene TRBJ2-7; D perhaps matches TRBD2 (6 bases). Trimming pared 0 bases from V and 0 bases from J, leaving 10 bases between. Germline loops: CDR1 SGDLS, CDR2 YYNGEE. The CDR3 loop spans 15 amino acids.